The 3 T cell receptor beta chains listed next were all sequenced from one sample in a study of blood T cells in healthy people across ages (dated by TCRdb to 2013 to 2016). The receptor library was made with 5' RACE. Sequenced using an Illumina HiSeq 2500. A second about 7 to 11 cycle PCR used a sample-barcoded 5' primer and a J-beta primer mix. TCRdb trimmed public reads at Q25 via fastp, called clones via MiXCR and kept in-frame beta chains. All rows with the same CDR3 protein become a single entry with the most common DNA and genes. A total of hundreds of thousands of distinct CDR3 sequences appear in this sample, more than 45% of them only once. The top ten clonotypes cover 22% of the sample. The sample consisted of blood. The receptors were gathered from a man between 25 and 39 years old in good health.

The table lists this clonotype with a count of one. This chain connects TRBV6-5 to TRBJ2-7, with 9 bases matching TRBD1. Losses at the gene ends were 6 bases for V and 1 base for J; bases not matched to a gene: 7. The CDR3 length is 15 residues. CDR1 MNHEY and CDR2 SVGAGI come from the germline V gene. The CDR3 DNA reads TGTGCCAGCAGACATGGGACAGGGACTTCCTACGAGCAGTACTTC. It yields the protein CASRHGTGTSYEQYF.

This chain connects TRBV9 to TRBJ2-5, with 11 bases that match TRBD2. The junction had 2 bases not matched to a gene; V was cut back by 0 bases and J by 4 bases. Per germline, CDR1 SGDLS and CDR2 YYNGEE. The CDR3 is 15 amino acids. CDR3 sequence: CASSVVGLAGETQYF. CDR3 bases: TGTGCCAGCAGCGTAGTTGGACTAGCGGGAGAGACCCAGTACTTC.

Of note for this clonotype: At one end the junction does not follow the germline gene, possibly because of a read error. The rearrangement links TRBV20-1 to TRBJ1-2, with no clear D. CDR1 is DFQATT and CDR2 is SNEGSKA in the germline V gene (reference sequence). The CDR3 is made up of 14 amino acids. The CDR3 region has the DNA TGCAGTGCTAGGGAGGACGGCGCTAACGATGGCTACACCTTC. This codes for CSAREDGANDGYTF.